This T cell receptor beta chain was sequenced for a study of early T cells in non-severe SARS-CoV-2 infection. Study context: Investigators sequenced bulk RNA drawn from unsorted whole blood, and chains remained unpaired.

Points from the study as a whole: Private and CD4 specificities were missed by VDJdb matching, skewed to anti-spike CD8.

The V and J ends lost 4 bases and 0 bases respectively, with 12 bases between them. This CDR3 contains 16 residues. Details on this clonotype: Its antigen is unknown.

The TCR library protocol attached unique molecular identifiers to the individual cDNA molecules. TCRdb reprocessed the 5' RACE reads with MiXCR, giving one entry per CDR3 protein. The sample has approximately 110,000 distinct CDR3 sequences, 15% seen once. The sample consisted of whole blood. The rearrangement uses TRBV12-3 or TRBV12-4 and TRBJ1-4, with a tentative D call TRBD1 (5 bases). The source of this sequence is an adult who was a healthcare worker with PCR-confirmed SARS-CoV-2 infection or an uninfected control (not recorded which). The CDR3 protein is CASSSRVGATNEKLFF. For the CDR3, the DNA is TGTGCCAGCAGTTCCAGGGTCGGAGCAACTAATGAAAAACTGTTTTTT.